One and the same sample provided the 30 T cell receptor beta chains below, sequenced in a study of graft-versus-host responses after intestinal transplantation. Measured with immunoSEQ multiplex PCR; TCRdb has only the in-frame clones, and not every one. The data show tens of thousands of clones, about 81% seen once. Antigens of these TCRs are unknown. Material: unstimulated CD4+ T cells sorted from spleen or lymph node cells, obtained before transplant. The receptor source for this set is a human donor who was the organ donor for an intestinal transplant.

This chain connects TRBV13 to TRBJ1-2; maybe TRBD1 (5 bases). The V gene lost 0 bases and the J gene lost 5 bases, with 10 bases spanning the gap. This CDR3 is 14 amino acids long. Germline CDR1 is PRHDT and CDR2 is FYEKMQ (reference sequence). In DNA form, the CDR3 reads TGTGCCAGCAGCTTAGGGCCAGGGACTTATGGCTACACCTTC. Translation: CASSLGPGTYGYTF.

The chain carries TRBV7-2 and TRBJ2-1, with 9 bases aligning to TRBD2. CDR1 and CDR2 from the germline V gene are SGHTA and FQGNSA. This CDR3 is 18 amino acids long. V lost 5 bases, J lost 0 bases, and 11 bases stayed unmatched. The CDR3 region has the DNA TGTGCCAGCAGCACCCGACTAGCGGCCCCGAGCTCCTACAATGAGCAGTTCTTC. It codes for CASSTRLAAPSSYNEQFF.

The chain combines TRBV6-1 with TRBJ2-2; D is unclear. CDR1 is MNHNS and CDR2 is SASEGT in the germline V gene. The CDR3 has 12 residues. Trimming stripped 5 bases from V and 7 bases from J, with 8 bases between. CDR3 nucleotide sequence: TGTGCCAGCAGTTATGGGCGCGGGGAGCTGTTTTTT. Its translation: CASSYGRGELFF.

This clone turned up a few times. The chain recombines TRBV19 with TRBJ1-5; a possible D gene is TRBD1 (6 bases). Trimming shortened V by 6 bases and J by 2 bases, and 11 bases separated the two germline ends. The length of the CDR3 is 14 residues. Germline CDR1 is LNHDA and CDR2 is SQIVND (reference sequence). CDR3 residues: CASRGGGGNQPQHF. The CDR3 region has the DNA TGTGCCAGTAGAGGAGGGGGTGGCAATCAGCCCCAGCATTTT.

The CDR3 sequence: CASSRQGAPYNEQFF. The CDR3 bases are TGTGCCAGCAGTCGTCAAGGGGCTCCCTACAATGAGCAGTTCTTC. This chain joins TRBV11-2 and TRBJ2-1; perhaps TRBD1 as D (5 bases). Trimming took off 6 bases at V and 2 bases at J, with 14 bases between the two ends. This CDR3 spans 15 amino acids. Germline V lookup: CDR1 SGHAT, CDR2 FQNNGV.

J is TRBJ1-2 and V is TRBV19; D is possibly TRBD1 (5 bases). V lost 3 bases, J lost 2 bases, and 10 bases lay in between. This CDR3 is built from 14 residues. The germline V gene has CDR1 LNHDA and CDR2 SQIVND (reference sequence). The CDR3 loop reads CASSMVAGNYGYTF. CDR3 coding DNA: TGTGCCAGTAGTATGGTGGCAGGGAACTATGGCTACACCTTC.

V and J are TRBV6-1 and TRBJ1-1; D uncertain. Trimming left V 6 bases short and J 3 bases short, with 11 bases between. Germline CDR1 reads MNHNS; CDR2 reads SASEGT. The CDR3 length is 13 residues. Here the CDR3 reads CASSWVVDTEAFF. DNA of the CDR3: TGTGCCAGCAGCTGGGTTGTGGACACTGAAGCTTTCTTT.

The chain employs TRBV6-5 and TRBJ2-2; possible D gene TRBD2, 5 bases. V lost 6 bases, J lost 1 base, and 9 bases lay in between. The CDR3 extends over 14 amino acids. Germline-derived CDR1 and CDR2 are MNHEY and SVGAGI. The DNA for the CDR3 is TGTGCCAGCAGCCACGAGGGGAACACCGGGGAGCTGTTTTTT. Encoded protein: CASSHEGNTGELFF.

The rearrangement joins TRBV6-6 to TRBJ2-1, with 9 positions matching TRBD2. J gave up 8 bases and V 6 bases, and 8 bases lay outside the gene matches. The CDR3 consists of 14 residues. Per germline, CDR1 MNHNY and CDR2 SVGAGI (reference sequence). As DNA, the CDR3 is TGTGCCAGCAGATTAGCGGGAGATCTAGATGAGCAGTTCTTC. It is translated as CASRLAGDLDEQFF.

The rearrangement uses TRBV5-4 and TRBJ1-1; 7 bases fit TRBD1. The CDR3 consists of 15 residues. V shed 2 bases and J 1 base; nucleotides not matched to a gene: 5. The germline CDR1 and CDR2 sequences are SGHNT and YYREEE (reference sequence). CDR3 amino acids: CASSFPTGANTEAFF. CDR3 coding DNA: TGTGCCAGCAGCTTCCCTACAGGGGCGAACACTGAAGCTTTCTTT.

The CDR3 sequence: CASSSRTGGVYNYGYTF. In nucleotides, the CDR3 is TGTGCCAGTAGTAGTCGGACAGGGGGCGTCTATAACTATGGCTACACCTTC. This chain connects TRBV19 to TRBJ1-2; 11 bases fit TRBD1. The CDR3 contains 17 residues. Germline loops: CDR1 LNHDA, CDR2 SQIVND (reference sequence). Trimming at V came to 4 bases and at J to 1 base, leaving 8 bases not matched to a gene. Drawing the rest from reference TRBV19 and TRBJ1-2, the complete variable domain is DGGITQSPKYLFRKEGQNVTLSCEQNLNHDAMYWYRQDPGQGLRLIYYSQIVNDFQKGDIAEGYSVSREKKESFPLTVTSAQKNPTAFYLCASSSRTGGVYNYGYTFGSGTRLTVV.

The rearrangement uses TRBV27 and TRBJ1-2, with a tentative D call TRBD1 (6 bases). This CDR3 spans 14 amino acids. Per the germline V gene, CDR1 is MNHEY and CDR2 is SMNVEV (reference sequence). The ends were cut back, 6 bases at V and 1 base at J, with 12 bases in the middle. The CDR3 DNA is TGTGCCAGCAGCCAGACAGGCGATAACTATGGCTACACCTTC. It yields the protein CASSQTGDNYGYTF.

The J gene is TRBJ2-7, the V gene TRBV6-5; D unclear. V was shortened by 6 bases and J by 3 bases, with 12 bases between the two germline ends. The germline V gene has CDR1 MNHEY and CDR2 SVGAGI. CDR3 length: 13 amino acids. CDR3 sequence: CASRLTASYEQYF. Here the CDR3 DNA reads TGTGCCAGCAGGCTTACTGCGAGCTACGAGCAGTACTTC.

The rearrangement uses TRBV13 and TRBJ1-1; D is unresolved. This CDR3 contains 11 residues. CDR1 is PRHDT, CDR2 FYEKMQ, per germline (reference sequence). Trimming stripped 4 bases from V and 3 bases from J, with 3 bases between. The CDR3 sequence is CASSSYTEAFF. CDR3 sequence (DNA): TGTGCCAGCAGCTCGTACACTGAAGCTTTCTTT.

The chain links TRBV5-6 to TRBJ2-1; TRBD2 agrees at 13 bases. The germline V gene encodes CDR1 SGHDT and CDR2 YYEEEE. The CDR3 consists of 16 residues. The V gene end was trimmed by 2 bases and the J gene end by 8 bases; junction bases not matched to a gene: 7. CDR3 residues: CASSFLTSGGAYEQFF. CDR3 nucleotides: TGTGCCAGCAGCTTCCTTACTAGCGGGGGGGCCTATGAGCAGTTCTTC.

This rearrangement joins TRBV6-5 to TRBJ2-2, with D unresolved. Germline CDR1 and CDR2: MNHEY and SVGAGI. The V end lost 3 bases, the J end lost 6 bases, and 8 bases lay between the germline ends. The CDR3 runs 13 residues. The CDR3 is CASSYSVPGELFF. CDR3 coding DNA: TGTGCCAGCAGTTATTCTGTCCCCGGGGAGCTGTTTTTT.

This rearrangement joins TRBV29-1 to TRBJ2-5; D gene uncertain. Germline CDR1 and CDR2: SQVTM and ANQGSEA. Trimming took off 4 bases at V and 5 bases at J, with 14 bases between the two ends. The CDR3 covers 13 residues. The CDR3: CSVGQSWSETQYF. CDR3 in DNA: TGCAGCGTTGGGCAGAGTTGGTCGGAGACCCAGTACTTC.

The chain joins TRBV5-3 to TRBJ1-1, with 10 bases matching TRBD1. TRBV5-3 is annotated as an ORF whose role is uncertain. This CDR3 region has 15 residues. V lost 0 bases and J lost 5; bases outside the gene matches: 4. The chain's CDR3 is CARSLVSGQGTEAFF. The CDR3 nucleotides are TGTGCCAGAAGCTTGGTTTCGGGACAGGGGACTGAAGCTTTCTTT.

The chain is built from TRBV5-1 and TRBJ2-7, with TRBD2 matching 12 bases. With V trimmed by 0 bases and J by 5 bases, 9 bases remained unmatched. Germline loops: CDR1 SGHRS, CDR2 YFSETQ. There are 17 residues in the CDR3. The CDR3 sequence: CASSLVLAGGPRDEQYF. The DNA for the CDR3 is TGCGCCAGCAGCTTGGTGCTAGCGGGAGGGCCTAGGGACGAGCAGTACTTC.

The chain links TRBV7-2 to TRBJ1-2, with D hard to call. The CDR3 length is 12 residues. V lost 5 bases, J lost 1 base, and 5 bases lay in between. Germline V lookup: CDR1 SGHTA, CDR2 FQGNSA. The CDR3 DNA reads as TGTGCCAGCAGCCCTGGTAACTATGGCTACACCTTC. This encodes CASSPGNYGYTF. The full variable domain, completed using reference TRBV7-2 and TRBJ1-2, is GAGVSQSPSNKVTEKGKDVELRCDPISGHTALYWYRQSLGQGLEFLIYFQGNSAPDKSGLPSDRFSAERTGGSVSTLTIQRTQQEDSAVYLCASSPGNYGYTFGSGTRLTVV.

V usage is TRBV6-1 and J usage is TRBJ2-7; no reliable D call. The CDR3 spans 15 residues. V dropped 3 bases and J dropped 2 bases, with 14 bases sitting between them. Germline lookup yields CDR1 MNHNS and CDR2 SASEGT. CDR3 DNA sequence: TGTGCCAGCAGTGAGCCTGGACCAGCCCCCTACGAGCAGTACTTC. Amino acid sequence: CASSEPGPAPYEQYF.

The chain couples TRBV30 to TRBJ2-1; 10 nucleotides align to TRBD2. CDR3 length: 14 amino acids. V trimming: 0 bases; J trimming: 9 bases; junction bases outside the gene matches: 5. The germline V gene encodes CDR1 GTSNPN and CDR2 SVGIG (reference sequence). The CDR3 nucleotides are TGTGCCTGGAGTGTACTGAGCGGGAGGGGTGAGCAGTTCTTC. Amino acid sequence: CAWSVLSGRGEQFF.

The genes are TRBV19 and TRBJ2-4, with D possibly being TRBD1 or TRBD2 (5 bases each). Germline-derived CDR1 and CDR2 are LNHDA and SQIVND (reference sequence). V lost 2 bases to trimming and J lost 8 bases, with 13 bases between them. This CDR3 contains 14 residues. CDR3 in amino acids: CASSIRGPRHIQYF. DNA of the CDR3: TGTGCCAGTAGTATACGGGGACCGAGGCACATTCAGTACTTC.

The J gene is TRBJ1-2, the V gene TRBV7-2; TRBD1 aligns across 8 bases. The V segment lost 3 bases and the J segment 5 bases; nucleotides outside the gene matches: 8. From germline, CDR1 is SGHTA and CDR2 FQGNSA. The CDR3 extends over 15 amino acids. The CDR3 sequence is CASSFRQGPLYGYTF. CDR3 DNA: TGTGCCAGCAGCTTCCGACAGGGGCCGTTATATGGCTACACCTTC.

In this sample, this clone turned up a few times. The genes are TRBV15 and TRBJ2-5, with 7 bases fitting TRBD1. Per germline, CDR1 LNHNV and CDR2 YYDKDF (reference sequence). The CDR3 has 14 amino acids. V lost 0 bases and J lost 2; bases outside the gene matches: 0. The CDR3 loop reads CATSRDRGQETQYF. CDR3 in DNA: TGTGCCACCAGCAGAGACAGGGGGCAAGAGACCCAGTACTTC.

The sample holds one count of this clone. The chain carries TRBV7-2 and TRBJ2-7, with TRBD1 matching 10 bases. Germline V lookup: CDR1 SGHTA, CDR2 FQGNSA. Germline trimming cut 1 base from V and 2 bases from J; bases unmatched to any gene: 5. CDR3 length: 16 residues. DNA for the CDR3: TGTGCCAGCAGCTTAGTCGGGACAGGGGTTACCTACGAGCAGTACTTC. It is translated as CASSLVGTGVTYEQYF.

V usage is TRBV7-9 and J usage is TRBJ1-2, with TRBD1 identical over 10 bases. V shed 1 base and J 7 bases; nucleotides not matched to a gene: 6. The CDR3 loop spans 15 amino acids. Germline CDR1 and CDR2: SEHNR and FQNEAQ (reference sequence). CDR3 protein: CASSLDGDRGGGYTF. The DNA for the CDR3 is TGTGCCAGCAGCTTAGACGGGGACAGGGGCGGTGGCTACACCTTC.

This chain connects TRBV7-2 to TRBJ2-7; D gene uncertain. There are 14 residues in the CDR3. V dropped 1 base and J dropped 0 bases, with 7 bases sitting between them. Germline V CDR1 and CDR2: SGHTA, FQGNSA. CDR3 residues: CASSLGWVSYEQYF. CDR3 sequence (DNA): TGTGCCAGCAGCTTAGGGTGGGTCTCCTACGAGCAGTACTTC. The full variable domain, its missing parts supplied by reference TRBV7-2 and TRBJ2-7, is GAGVSQSPSNKVTEKGKDVELRCDPISGHTALYWYRQSLGQGLEFLIYFQGNSAPDKSGLPSDRFSAERTGGSVSTLTIQRTQQEDSAVYLCASSLGWVSYEQYFGPGTRLTVT.

This clone was detected only a few times. The chain is built from TRBV5-6 and TRBJ1-5; possible D gene TRBD1, 5 bases. The V end lost 2 bases, the J end lost 7 bases, and 10 bases lay between the germline ends. The length of the CDR3 is 13 residues. Germline CDR1 is SGHDT and CDR2 is YYEEEE. Here the CDR3 reads CASSFAKGQPQHF. The CDR3 DNA reads TGTGCCAGCAGCTTCGCGAAGGGGCAGCCCCAGCATTTT.

This chain connects TRBV4-1 to TRBJ2-7; 9 bases are shared with TRBD2. The CDR3 extends over 16 amino acids. V trimming: 0 bases; J trimming: 3 bases; junction bases outside the gene matches: 6. Germline CDR1 MGHRA, CDR2 YSYEKL. CDR3 sequence: CASSQDSGGRVYEQYF. The CDR3 bases are TGCGCCAGCAGCCAAGACTCGGGCGGGAGGGTCTACGAGCAGTACTTC.